The entry below describes one T cell receptor beta chain. The data belong to a study of blood T cell repertoires in COVID-19. Study context: T cells, B-cell-depleted T cells, or PBMCs provided the cDNA or gDNA that served as material.

TCRdb keeps only in-frame clones here, not all; method: immunoSEQ multiplex PCR. Of 75,000 or so clones in the sample, roughly 90% were seen once. This CDR3 has 17 amino acids. CDR1 and CDR2 (germline): SGDLS, YYNGEE. With 3 bases clipped from V and 1 base from J, the junction kept 11 bases outside the gene matches. Sample: peripheral blood. The V and J genes are TRBV9 and TRBJ2-5; 8 bases fit TRBD2. This sequence originates from a man aged 45-65 years with acute or convalescent COVID-19. The CDR3 DNA reads TGTGCCAGCAGCGCCCGAGATACCGGGGGGGTCCAAGAGACCCAGTACTTC. Translating gives CASSARDTGGVQETQYF. Looking up the rest from reference TRBV9 and TRBJ2-5 gives the full variable domain: DSGVTQTPKHLITATGQRVTLRCSPRSGDLSVYWYQQSLDQGLQFLIQYYNGEERAKGNILERFSAQQFPDLHSELNLSSLELGDSALYFCASSARDTGGVQETQYFGPGTRLLVL.